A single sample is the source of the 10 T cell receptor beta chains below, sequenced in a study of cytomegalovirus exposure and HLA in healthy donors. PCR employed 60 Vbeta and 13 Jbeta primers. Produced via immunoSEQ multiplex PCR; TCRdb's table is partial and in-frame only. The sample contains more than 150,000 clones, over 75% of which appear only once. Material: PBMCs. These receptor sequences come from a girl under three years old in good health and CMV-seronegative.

CDR3 nucleotide sequence: TGTGCCAGCAGCTCTTATCCGGGACAGGGGTTCTACGAGCAGTACTTC. It encodes CASSSYPGQGFYEQYF. This chain uses TRBV7-3 with TRBJ2-7, with 10 bases fitting TRBD1. Trimming cost V 4 bases and J 3 bases; bases outside gene matches: 9. The CDR3 runs to 16 residues. Germline V CDR1 and CDR2: SGHTA, FQGTGA.

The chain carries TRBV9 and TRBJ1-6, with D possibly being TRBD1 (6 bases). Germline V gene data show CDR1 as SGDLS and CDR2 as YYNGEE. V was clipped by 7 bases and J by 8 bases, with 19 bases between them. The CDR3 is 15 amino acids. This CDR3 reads CASGPENRVYSPLHF. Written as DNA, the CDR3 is TGTGCCAGCGGCCCGGAAAACAGGGTGTATTCACCCCTCCACTTT.

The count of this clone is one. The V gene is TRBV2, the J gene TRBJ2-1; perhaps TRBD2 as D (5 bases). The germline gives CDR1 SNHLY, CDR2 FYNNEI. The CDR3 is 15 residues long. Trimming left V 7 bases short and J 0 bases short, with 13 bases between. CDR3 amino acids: CASIFGLSSYNEQFF. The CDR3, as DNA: TGTGCCAGCATTTTCGGACTGAGCTCCTACAATGAGCAGTTCTTC. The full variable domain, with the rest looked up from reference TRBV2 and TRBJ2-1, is EPEVTQTPSHQVTQMGQEVILRCVPISNHLYFYWYRQILGQKVEFLVSFYNNEISEKSEIFDDQFSVERPDGSNFTLKIRSTKLEDSAMYFCASIFGLSSYNEQFFGPGTRLTVL.

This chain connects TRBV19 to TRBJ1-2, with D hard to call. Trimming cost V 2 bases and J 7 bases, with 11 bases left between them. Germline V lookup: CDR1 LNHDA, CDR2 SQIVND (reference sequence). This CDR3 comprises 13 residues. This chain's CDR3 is CASSISKGVGYTF. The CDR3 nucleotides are TGTGCCAGTAGTATATCCAAGGGAGTTGGCTACACCTTC.

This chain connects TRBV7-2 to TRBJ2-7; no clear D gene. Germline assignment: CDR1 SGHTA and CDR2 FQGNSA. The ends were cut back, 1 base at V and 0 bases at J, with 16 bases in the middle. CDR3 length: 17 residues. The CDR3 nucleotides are TGTGCCAGCAGCTTAGACTTCTACTCGAGGAGCTCCTACGAGCAGTACTTC. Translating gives CASSLDFYSRSSYEQYF. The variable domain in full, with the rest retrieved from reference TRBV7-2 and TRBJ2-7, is GAGVSQSPSNKVTEKGKDVELRCDPISGHTALYWYRQSLGQGLEFLIYFQGNSAPDKSGLPSDRFSAERTGGSVSTLTIQRTQQEDSAVYLCASSLDFYSRSSYEQYFGPGTRLTVT.

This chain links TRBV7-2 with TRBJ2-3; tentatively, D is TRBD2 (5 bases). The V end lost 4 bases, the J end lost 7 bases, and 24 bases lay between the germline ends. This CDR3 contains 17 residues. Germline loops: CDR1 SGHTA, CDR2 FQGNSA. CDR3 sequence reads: CASSSSAGRAPGNTQYF. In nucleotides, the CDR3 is TGTGCCAGCAGCTCATCCGCTGGGCGGGCTCCGGGGAATACGCAGTATTTT. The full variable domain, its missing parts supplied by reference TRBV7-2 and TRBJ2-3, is GAGVSQSPSNKVTEKGKDVELRCDPISGHTALYWYRQSLGQGLEFLIYFQGNSAPDKSGLPSDRFSAERTGGSVSTLTIQRTQQEDSAVYLCASSSSAGRAPGNTQYFGPGTRLTVL.

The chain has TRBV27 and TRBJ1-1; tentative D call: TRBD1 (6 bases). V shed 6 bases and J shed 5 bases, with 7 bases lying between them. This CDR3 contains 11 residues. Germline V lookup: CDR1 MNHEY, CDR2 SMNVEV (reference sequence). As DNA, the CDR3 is TGTGCCAGCAGGAGGGGGACTGAAGCTTTCTTT. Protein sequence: CASRRGTEAFF.

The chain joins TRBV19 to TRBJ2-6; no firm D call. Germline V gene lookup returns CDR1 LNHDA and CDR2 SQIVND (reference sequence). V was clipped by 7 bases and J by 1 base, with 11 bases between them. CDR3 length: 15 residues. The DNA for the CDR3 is TGTGCCAGTACCATGGGCGTTTCTGGGGCCAACGTCCTGACTTTC. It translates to CASTMGVSGANVLTF.

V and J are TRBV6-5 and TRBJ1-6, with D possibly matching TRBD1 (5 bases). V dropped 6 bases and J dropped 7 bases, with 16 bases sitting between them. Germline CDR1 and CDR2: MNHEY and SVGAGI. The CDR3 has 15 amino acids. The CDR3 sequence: CASRRDYHENSPLHF. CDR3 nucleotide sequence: TGTGCCAGCAGACGGGACTACCACGAAAATTCACCCCTCCACTTT.

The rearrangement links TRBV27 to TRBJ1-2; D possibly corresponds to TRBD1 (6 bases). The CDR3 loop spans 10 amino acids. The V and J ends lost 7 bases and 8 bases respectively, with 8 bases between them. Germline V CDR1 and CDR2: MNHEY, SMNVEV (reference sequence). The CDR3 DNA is TGTGCCAGCATGGACAGAGGCTACACCTTC. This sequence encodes CASMDRGYTF.